One T cell receptor (beta chain) is described in this entry. Its antigen is not known. This sample stems from a study of cytomegalovirus exposure and HLA in healthy donors. Study background: HLA-typed donors were the source of approximately 88 million unique TCRs held in an early data release.

Study-wide results and caveats: Association with HLA alleles at 0.05 false discovery rate was found for 15,000 or so TCR beta sequences in a later analysis.

Primers for the PCR totalled 60 Vbeta and 13 Jbeta. Assay: immunoSEQ multiplex PCR; the TCRdb copy retains only in-frame clones and omits some. The sample has 150,000 to 200,000 clones, 84% seen once; the top ten hold about 0.25%. Germline values: CDR1 MRHNA, CDR2 SNTAGT. The CDR3 consists of 14 residues. The V end was cut by 3 bases, the J end by 6 bases, with 13 bases between. V gene TRBV6-4 combines with J gene TRBJ2-3, with D possibly matching TRBD1 (6 bases). This sequence originates from a boy between 5 and 17 years old in good health and CMV-seronegative. The sample comprised PBMCs. Here the CDR3 DNA reads TGTGCCAGCAGTGAAGGGGGTCCTGGTGATACGCAGTATTTT. This encodes CASSEGGPGDTQYF.